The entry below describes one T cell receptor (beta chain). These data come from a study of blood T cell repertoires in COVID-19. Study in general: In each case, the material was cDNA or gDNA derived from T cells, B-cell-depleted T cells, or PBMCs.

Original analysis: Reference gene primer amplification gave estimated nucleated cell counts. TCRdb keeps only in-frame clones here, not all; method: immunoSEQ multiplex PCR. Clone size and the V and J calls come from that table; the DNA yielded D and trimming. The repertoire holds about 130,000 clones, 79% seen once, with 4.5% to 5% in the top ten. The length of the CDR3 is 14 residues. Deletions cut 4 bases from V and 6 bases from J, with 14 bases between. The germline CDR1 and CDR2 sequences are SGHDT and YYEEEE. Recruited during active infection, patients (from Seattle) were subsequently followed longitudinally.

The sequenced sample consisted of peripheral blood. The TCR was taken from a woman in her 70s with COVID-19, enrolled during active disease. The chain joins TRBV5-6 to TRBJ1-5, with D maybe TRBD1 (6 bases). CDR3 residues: CASSTGSRGQPQHF. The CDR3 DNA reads TGTGCCAGCAGCACAGGGTCGCGTGGTCAGCCCCAGCATTTT.